This TCR beta chain is drawn from a study of identical twins. Overall study findings and caveats: When twins shared out-of-frame alpha sequences, those sequences had excess low generation probability. Analyses based on zero insertions could be partly confounded by invariant MAIT and iNKT cells.

A single record per CDR3 protein comes from TCRdb applying MiXCR to the 5' RACE reads. The table has 1.5 million to 2 million distinct CDR3 sequences, less than 40% seen once; the top ten hold 0.25% to 0.3%. The germline V gene has CDR1 ENHRY and CDR2 SYGVKD. Germline trimming cut 3 bases from V and 6 bases from J; bases unmatched to any gene: 10. CDR3 length: 16 residues. This clonotype was recorded at least ten times. Antigen specificity is unknown. This TCR was recovered from a newborn girl in good health. Sample: cord blood. This chain joins TRBV10-3 and TRBJ2-3; 9 bases are a match to TRBD2. CDR3: CAISDHGGGAADTQYF. The CDR3 DNA follows: TGTGCCATCAGTGATCACGGCGGGGGGGCCGCTGATACGCAGTATTTT.